The rows below give T cell receptor beta chains drawn from one sample of a study of response to subunit inactivated influenza vaccine. TCRdb reprocessed the RT-PCR reads via MiXCR and lists one record per CDR3 protein. The repertoire holds approximately 570,000 distinct CDR3 sequences, with approximately 7.6% as singletons. The sequenced sample was PBMCs from blood, obtained roughly 24 months after vaccination. These receptors originate from a man in his fifties or sixties who received an inactivated influenza vaccine. Both conserved end residues are part of each CDR3.

cdr3_aa | v_call
CASSVDVMAGAQFF | TRBV9
CASRKSVRTGISGANVLTF | TRBV27
CATSDLPGQGANNEQFF | TRBV24-1
CASSQEGTVRTHTYNEQFF | TRBV14
CASSRTIKQNNEQFF | TRBV12-3/TRBV12-4
CASSQGPITDTQYF | TRBV4-3
CASSPWDLRQHNEQFF | TRBV28
CAISTGQGKNQPQHF | TRBV10-3
CASSTSGSSFEQYF | TRBV5-6
CASSRLRDESNQPQHF | TRBV18
CASCPQGRGNTEAFF | TRBV12-3/TRBV12-4
CASSKSGIKSGELFF | TRBV7-2
CSARKADRGGEQYF | TRBV20-1
CASSLVFKGELFF | TRBV11-2
CSAGLHGGAVETQYF | TRBV20-1
CSARDRGSGSYEQYF | TRBV20-1
CAISRELTPGDIQYF | TRBV15
CASSVAPTRTQYF | TRBV9
CASKGTPSDTQYF | TRBV5-1
CASSPQQGRNYGYTF | TRBV18
CATSGGSHEQYF | TRBV10-3
CASSYIVNTEAFF | TRBV6-5
CASSPYVNQPQHF | TRBV5-1
CASSSYRQRYNVDEQYF | TRBV28
CASSQVGLAGYYEQYF | TRBV14
CSATSLAGGPTKETQYF | TRBV20-1
CSARDLAGSSYEQYF | TRBV20-1
CASSPGTGFRLGSIQYF | TRBV5-5
CASSFRGTGSQPQHF | TRBV7-8
CSASPMLPSSNQPQHF | TRBV20-1
CASSAGGVGAYEQYF | TRBV5-1
CASKKGGEETQYF | TRBV10-2
CASSSGIGDETQCF | TRBV5-1
CASSLWSTSGVPDTQYF | TRBV13
CAISGQDMNTEAFF | TRBV10-3
CASSQIQGWTDTQYF | TRBV5-6
CSASPSRGYTF | TRBV20-1
CASSPRPAGKSYEQYF | TRBV4-1
CASAGQVNSPLHF | TRBV10-2
CSASRGEYVGFGYTF | TRBV20-1
CSARDPAGTDTYNEQFF | TRBV20-1
CASSEAPGLAGFRAGELFF | TRBV6-1
CASSQTITGGHEQFF | TRBV6-1
CASSLIKREQFF | TRBV5-6
CASSPPPGGPTDTQYF | TRBV18
CASSLEGGFYEQYF | TRBV5-1
CASSRGAEVDTQYF | TRBV13
CSAKKPNSGGMLQETQYF | TRBV20-1
CASNERGGTDTQYF | TRBV5-1
CASSDNRDWGTGELFF | TRBV5-6
CASSPVGQSSYEQYF | TRBV5-6
CASSSGSEQYF | TRBV12-3/TRBV12-4
CASSTGIDTGELFF | TRBV19
CASSLAREKLFF | TRBV12-3/TRBV12-4
CSVAFILGRNNIQYF | TRBV29-1
CASSVGRGNYGYTF | TRBV9
CASSLAGTGSDEQFF | TRBV7-6
CASSQDLGLLYEQYF | TRBV4-3
CASRRQGANSPLHF | TRBV12-3/TRBV12-4